This TCR beta chain emerged from a study of CD4 T cells in relation to SARS-CoV-2 and coronaviruses. About the study: PBMCs were cultured with antigen for nine to eleven days before TCR beta sequencing.

This clone occurred a few times. Its antigen remains unidentified. This CDR3 spans 14 amino acids. Germline V CDR1 and CDR2: SGHNT, YYREEE (reference sequence). Trimming stripped 5 bases from V and 0 bases from J, with 11 bases between. Sequencing used immunoSEQ multiplex PCR; TCRdb keeps in-frame clones, though not all of them. The table has approximately 31,000 clones, more than 60% seen once. The sequenced sample consisted of memory CD4+ T cells from PBMCs, cultured in vitro. This receptor was obtained from an adult with COVID-19. The genes are TRBV5-4 and TRBJ1-2; D ambiguous. In nucleotides, the CDR3 is TGTGCCAGCAGATCGGACCGAGCTAACTATGGCTACACCTTC. Translated: CASRSDRANYGYTF. Full variable domain (missing parts from reference TRBV5-4 and TRBJ1-2): ETGVTQSPTHLIKTRGQQVTLRCSSQSGHNTVSWYQQALGQGPQFIFQYYREEENGRGNFPPRFSGLQFPNYSSELNVNALELDDSALYLCASRSDRANYGYTFGSGTRLTVV.